This T cell receptor (beta chain) was sequenced for a study of identical twins. TCRdb reprocessed the 5' RACE reads with MiXCR, giving one entry per CDR3 protein. Among 200,000 to 300,000 distinct CDR3 sequences, roughly 13% were seen once, and the ten largest hold about 4%. Germline CDR1 and CDR2: SGHVS and FNYEAQ. Trimming took off 2 bases at V and 1 base at J, with 14 bases between the two ends. The CDR3 extends over 16 amino acids. This sample was also put to use in a study of yellow fever vaccine responses in identical twins.

This rearrangement joins TRBV7-6 to TRBJ2-5; maybe TRBD2 (7 bases). This TCR came from a woman between 18 and 30 years old in good health. The specimen sequenced was memory (CD45RO+) T cells sorted from blood. The CDR3 nucleotides are TGTGCCAGCAGCTTATCAGTGGCGGGGGCCCAAGAGACCCAGTACTTC. Protein product: CASSLSVAGAQETQYF.